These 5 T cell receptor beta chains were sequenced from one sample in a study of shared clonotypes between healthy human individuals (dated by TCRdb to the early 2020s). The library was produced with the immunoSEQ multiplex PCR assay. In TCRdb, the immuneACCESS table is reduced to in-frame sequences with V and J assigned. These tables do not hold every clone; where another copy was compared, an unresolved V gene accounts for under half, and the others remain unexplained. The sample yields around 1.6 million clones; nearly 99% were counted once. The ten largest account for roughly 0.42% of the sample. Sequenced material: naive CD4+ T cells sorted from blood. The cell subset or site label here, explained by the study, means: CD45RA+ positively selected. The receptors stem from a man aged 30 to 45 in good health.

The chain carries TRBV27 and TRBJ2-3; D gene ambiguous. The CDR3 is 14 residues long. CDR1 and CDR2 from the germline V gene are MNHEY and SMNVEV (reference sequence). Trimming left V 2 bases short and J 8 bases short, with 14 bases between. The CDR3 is CASSLPGLWSTQYF. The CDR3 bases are TGTGCCAGCAGTTTACCCGGGCTATGGAGTACGCAGTATTTT.

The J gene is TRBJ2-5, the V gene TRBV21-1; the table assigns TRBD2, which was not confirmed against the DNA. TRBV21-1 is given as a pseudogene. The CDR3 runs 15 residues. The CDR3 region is CASSKLWAGAETQYF. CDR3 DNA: TGTGCCAGCAGCAAACTTTGGGCGGGAGCTGAGACCCAGTACTTC.

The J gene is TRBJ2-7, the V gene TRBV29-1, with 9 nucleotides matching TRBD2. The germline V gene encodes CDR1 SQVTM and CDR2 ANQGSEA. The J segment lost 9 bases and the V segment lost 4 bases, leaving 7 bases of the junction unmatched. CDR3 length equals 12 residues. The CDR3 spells CSVGLAGLGQYF. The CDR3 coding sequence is TGCAGCGTTGGGCTAGCGGGACTCGGGCAGTACTTC.

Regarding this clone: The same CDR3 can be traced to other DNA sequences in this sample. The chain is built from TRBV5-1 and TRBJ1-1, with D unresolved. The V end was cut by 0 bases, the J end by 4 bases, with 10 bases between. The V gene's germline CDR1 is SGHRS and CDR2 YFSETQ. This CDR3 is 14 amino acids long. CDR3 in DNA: TGCGCCAGCAGCTTGGCCGGGGTGGCCACTGAAGCTTTCTTT. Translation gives CASSLAGVATEAFF. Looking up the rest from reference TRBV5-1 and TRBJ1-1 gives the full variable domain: KAGVTQTPRYLIKTRGQQVTLSCSPISGHRSVSWYQQTPGQGLQFLFEYFSETQRNKGNFPGRFSGRQFSNSRSEMNVSTLELGDSALYLCASSLAGVATEAFFGQGTRLTVV.

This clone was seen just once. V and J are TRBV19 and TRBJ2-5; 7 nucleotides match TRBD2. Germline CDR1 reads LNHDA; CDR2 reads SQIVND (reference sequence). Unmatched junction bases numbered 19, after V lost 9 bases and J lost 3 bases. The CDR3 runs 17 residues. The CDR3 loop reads CASASGKLPRGKETQYF. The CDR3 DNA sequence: TGTGCCAGCGCGAGCGGGAAGCTTCCCCGGGGGAAAGAGACCCAGTACTTC.